This TCR beta chain emerged from a study of T cells in Graves' hyperthyroidism and ophthalmopathy. Overall study results and limits: Ophthalmopathy onset followed model prediction by a median approximately seven months. Blood also carried most thyroid clonotypes expanded above 0.001.

Trimming took off 1 base at V and 1 base at J, with 8 bases between the two ends. This CDR3 comprises 15 residues. The investigators amplified TCR beta CDR3 regions from RNA transcripts. With the HTBI primer set, the TCR CDR3 went through a first round of RT-PCR. TCRdb re-called the multiplex PCR reads with MiXCR, one entry per CDR3 protein. The sample includes some 700,000 distinct CDR3 sequences, approximately 15% of them seen just once. This clonotype has ten or more counts. The antigen is unknown. Every diagnosis used clinical symptoms, serum thyroxine and TRAb, thyroid ultrasound and orbital computed tomography.

The TCR comes from a man aged 50 or older with Graves' hyperthyroidism. This chain links TRBV12-3 or TRBV12-4 with TRBJ1-5, with D maybe TRBD1 (6 bases). The sample consisted of blood. In nucleotides, the CDR3 is TGTGCCAGCAGTTTAGGGACAGCGAGCAATCAGCCCCAGCATTTT. Amino acids: CASSLGTASNQPQHF.